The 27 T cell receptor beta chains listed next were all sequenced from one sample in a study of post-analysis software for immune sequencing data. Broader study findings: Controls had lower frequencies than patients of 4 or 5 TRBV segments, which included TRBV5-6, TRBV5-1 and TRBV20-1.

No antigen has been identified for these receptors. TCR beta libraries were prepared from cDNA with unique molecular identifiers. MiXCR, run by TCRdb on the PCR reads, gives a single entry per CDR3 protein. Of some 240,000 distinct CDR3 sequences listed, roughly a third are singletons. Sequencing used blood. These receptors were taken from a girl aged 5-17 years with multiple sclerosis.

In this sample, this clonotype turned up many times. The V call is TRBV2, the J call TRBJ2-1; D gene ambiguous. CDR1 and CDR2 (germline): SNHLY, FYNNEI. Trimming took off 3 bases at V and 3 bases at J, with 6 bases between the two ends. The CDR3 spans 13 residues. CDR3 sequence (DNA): TGTGCCAGCAGTGAGGCACTCTACAATGAGCAGTTCTTC. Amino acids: CASSEALYNEQFF.

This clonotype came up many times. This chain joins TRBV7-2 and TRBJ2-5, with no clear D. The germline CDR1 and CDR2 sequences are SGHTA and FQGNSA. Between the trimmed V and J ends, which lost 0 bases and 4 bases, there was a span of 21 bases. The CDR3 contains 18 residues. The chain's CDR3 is CASSLALTAGSSPETQYF. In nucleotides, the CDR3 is TGTGCCAGCAGCTTAGCGCTAACGGCAGGATCCAGCCCAGAGACCCAGTACTTC.

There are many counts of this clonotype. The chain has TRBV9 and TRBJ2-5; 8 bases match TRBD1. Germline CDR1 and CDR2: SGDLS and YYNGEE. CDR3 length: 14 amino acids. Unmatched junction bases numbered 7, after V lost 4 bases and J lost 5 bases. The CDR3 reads CASSFQGARETQYF. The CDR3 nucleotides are TGTGCCAGCAGCTTTCAGGGGGCGAGGGAGACCCAGTACTTC.

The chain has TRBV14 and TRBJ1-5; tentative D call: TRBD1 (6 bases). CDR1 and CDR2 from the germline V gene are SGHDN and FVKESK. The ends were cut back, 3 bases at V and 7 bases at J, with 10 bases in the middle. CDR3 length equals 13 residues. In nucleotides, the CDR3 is TGTGCCAGCAGCCAGGGGGGCGAGCAGCCCCAGCATTTT. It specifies CASSQGGEQPQHF.

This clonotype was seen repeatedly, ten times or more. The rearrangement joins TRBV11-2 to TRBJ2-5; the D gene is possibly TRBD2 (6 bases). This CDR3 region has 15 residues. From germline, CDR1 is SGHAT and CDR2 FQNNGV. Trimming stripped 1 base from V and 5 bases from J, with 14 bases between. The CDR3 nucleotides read TGTGCCAGCAGCTTAGCCGGCGGGGTGCGGGAGACCCAGTACTTC. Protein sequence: CASSLAGGVRETQYF.

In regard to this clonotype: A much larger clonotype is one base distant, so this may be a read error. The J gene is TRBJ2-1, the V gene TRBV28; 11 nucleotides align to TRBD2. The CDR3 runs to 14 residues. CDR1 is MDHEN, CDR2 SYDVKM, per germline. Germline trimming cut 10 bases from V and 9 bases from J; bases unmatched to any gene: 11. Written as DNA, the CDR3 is TGTGCCACGCGTAGCGGGGGGGCGGCCAGTGAGCAGTTCTTC. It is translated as CATRSGGAASEQFF.

This CDR3 reads CASSQGGRGQPQHF. In DNA form, the CDR3 reads TGTGCCAGCAGCCAAGGGGGCAGGGGCCAGCCCCAGCATTTT. The V call is TRBV3-1, the J call TRBJ1-5; TRBD1 is a possible D gene (6 bases). The CDR3 loop spans 14 amino acids. CDR1 and CDR2 from the germline V gene are LGHDT and YNNKEL (reference sequence). Trimming took 1 base from V and 7 from J, leaving 11 bases between them. The complete variable domain, with remaining parts taken from reference TRBV3-1 and TRBJ1-5, reads DTAVSQTPKYLVTQMGNDKSIKCEQNLGHDTMYWYKQDSKKFLKIMFSYNNKELIINETVPNRFSPKSPDKAHLNLHINSLELGDSAVYFCASSQGGRGQPQHFGDGTRLSIL.

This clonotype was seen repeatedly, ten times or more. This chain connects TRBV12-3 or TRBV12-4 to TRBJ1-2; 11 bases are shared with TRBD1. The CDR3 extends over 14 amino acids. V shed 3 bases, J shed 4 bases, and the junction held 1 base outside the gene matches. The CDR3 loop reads CASSFGTGGYGYTF. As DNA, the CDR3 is TGTGCCAGCAGTTTCGGGACAGGGGGCTATGGCTACACCTTC.

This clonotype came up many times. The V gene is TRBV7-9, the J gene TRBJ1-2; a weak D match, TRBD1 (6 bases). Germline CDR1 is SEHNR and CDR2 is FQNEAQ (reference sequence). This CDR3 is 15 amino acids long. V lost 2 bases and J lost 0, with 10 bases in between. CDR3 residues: CASSLQGKSNYGYTF. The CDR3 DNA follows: TGTGCCAGCAGCTTACAGGGGAAATCTAACTATGGCTACACCTTC.

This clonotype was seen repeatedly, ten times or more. CDR3 coding DNA: TGCAGTGCCACGGGACTAGCGGGGGGGTACAATGAGCAGTTCTTC. Its protein is CSATGLAGGYNEQFF. The V gene is TRBV20-1, the J gene TRBJ2-1, with TRBD2 matching 16 bases. V lost 6 bases to trimming and J lost 4 bases; unmatched junction nucleotides: 3. The CDR3 sequence is 15 residues long. Germline V gene data show CDR1 as DFQATT and CDR2 as SNEGSKA (reference sequence).

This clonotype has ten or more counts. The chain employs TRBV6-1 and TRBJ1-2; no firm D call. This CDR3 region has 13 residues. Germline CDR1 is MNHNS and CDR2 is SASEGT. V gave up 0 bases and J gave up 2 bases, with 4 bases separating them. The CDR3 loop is CASSEAGNYGYTF. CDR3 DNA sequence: TGTGCCAGCAGTGAAGCAGGGAACTATGGCTACACCTTC.

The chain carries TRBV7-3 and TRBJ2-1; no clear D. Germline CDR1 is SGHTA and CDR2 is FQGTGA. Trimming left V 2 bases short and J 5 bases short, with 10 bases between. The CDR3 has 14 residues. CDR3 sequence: CASSLWRNHNEQFF. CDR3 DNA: TGTGCCAGCAGCTTATGGCGGAATCACAATGAGCAGTTCTTC. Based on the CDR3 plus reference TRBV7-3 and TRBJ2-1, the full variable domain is GAGVSQTPSNKVTEKGKYVELRCDPISGHTALYWYRQSLGQGPEFLIYFQGTGAADDSGLPNDRFFAVRPEGSVSTLKIQRTERGDSAVYLCASSLWRNHNEQFFGPGTRLTVL.

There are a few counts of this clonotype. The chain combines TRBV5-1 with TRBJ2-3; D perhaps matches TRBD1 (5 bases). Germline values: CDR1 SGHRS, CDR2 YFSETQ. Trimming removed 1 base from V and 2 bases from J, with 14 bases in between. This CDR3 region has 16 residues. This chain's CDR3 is CASSLSETEPTDTQYF. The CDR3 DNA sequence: TGCGCCAGCAGCTTGAGCGAGACAGAACCCACAGATACGCAGTATTTT.

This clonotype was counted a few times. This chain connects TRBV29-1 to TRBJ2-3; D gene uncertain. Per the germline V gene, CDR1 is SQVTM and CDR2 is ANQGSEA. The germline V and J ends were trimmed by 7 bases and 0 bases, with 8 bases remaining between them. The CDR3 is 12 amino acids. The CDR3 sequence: CSAPQSTDTQYF. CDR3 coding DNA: TGCAGCGCTCCCCAAAGCACAGATACGCAGTATTTT.

CDR3 DNA sequence: TGTGCCACCAGTGACGACAGAAGCCATACGCAGTATTTT. Amino acid sequence: CATSDDRSHTQYF. The rearrangement links TRBV24-1 to TRBJ2-3, with D possibly matching TRBD1 (5 bases). The CDR3 is made up of 13 amino acids. The germline V gene has CDR1 KGHDR and CDR2 SFDVKD. Trimming took off 4 bases at V and 7 bases at J, with 11 bases between the two ends.

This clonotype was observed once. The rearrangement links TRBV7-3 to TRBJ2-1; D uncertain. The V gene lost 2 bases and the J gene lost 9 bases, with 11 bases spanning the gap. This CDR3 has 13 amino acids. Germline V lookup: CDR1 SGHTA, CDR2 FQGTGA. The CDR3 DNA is TGTGCCAGCAGCTTATATCCCGGCAGTGAGCAGTTCTTC. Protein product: CASSLYPGSEQFF.

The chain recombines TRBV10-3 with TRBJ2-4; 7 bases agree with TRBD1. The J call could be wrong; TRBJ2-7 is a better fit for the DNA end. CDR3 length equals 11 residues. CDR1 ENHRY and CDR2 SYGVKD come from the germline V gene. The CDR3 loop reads CAIRTGSEQYF. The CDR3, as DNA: TGTGCCATCAGGACAGGGTCCGAGCAGTACTTC.

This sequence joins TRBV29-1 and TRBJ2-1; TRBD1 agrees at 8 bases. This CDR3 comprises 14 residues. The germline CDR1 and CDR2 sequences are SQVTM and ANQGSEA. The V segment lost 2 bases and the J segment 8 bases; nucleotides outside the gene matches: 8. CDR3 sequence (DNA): TGCAGCGTTGAAAACCCAGGGGGCATCGATGAGCAGTTCTTC. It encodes CSVENPGGIDEQFF.

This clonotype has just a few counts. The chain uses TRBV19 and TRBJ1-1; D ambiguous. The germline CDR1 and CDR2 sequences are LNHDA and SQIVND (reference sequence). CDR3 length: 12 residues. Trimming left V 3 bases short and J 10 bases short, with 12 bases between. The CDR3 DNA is TGTGCCAGTAGTATGGCCAGCCTCGGAGCTTTCTTT. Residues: CASSMASLGAFF.

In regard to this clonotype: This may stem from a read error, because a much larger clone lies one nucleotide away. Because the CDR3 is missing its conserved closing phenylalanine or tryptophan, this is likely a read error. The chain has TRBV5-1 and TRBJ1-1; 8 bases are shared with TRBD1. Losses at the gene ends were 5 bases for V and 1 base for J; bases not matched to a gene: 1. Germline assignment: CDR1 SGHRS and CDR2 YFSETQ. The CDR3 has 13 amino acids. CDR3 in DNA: TGCGCCAGCAGGGACAGGGCGAACACTGAAGCTTTCTGT. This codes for CASRDRANTEAFC.

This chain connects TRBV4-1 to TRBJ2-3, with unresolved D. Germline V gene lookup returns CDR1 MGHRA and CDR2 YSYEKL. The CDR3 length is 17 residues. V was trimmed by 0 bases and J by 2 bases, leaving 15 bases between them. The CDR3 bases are TGCGCCAGCAGCCAAGATAGGGATCTGAGGATCACAGATACGCAGTATTTT. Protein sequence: CASSQDRDLRITDTQYF.

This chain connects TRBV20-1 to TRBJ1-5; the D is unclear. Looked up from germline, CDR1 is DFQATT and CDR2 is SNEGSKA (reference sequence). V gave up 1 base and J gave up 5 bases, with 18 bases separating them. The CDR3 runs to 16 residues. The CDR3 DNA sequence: TGCAGTGCTAGAGGTTGGGGTGAAGGAGGAGATCAGCCCCAGCATTTT. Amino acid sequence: CSARGWGEGGDQPQHF.

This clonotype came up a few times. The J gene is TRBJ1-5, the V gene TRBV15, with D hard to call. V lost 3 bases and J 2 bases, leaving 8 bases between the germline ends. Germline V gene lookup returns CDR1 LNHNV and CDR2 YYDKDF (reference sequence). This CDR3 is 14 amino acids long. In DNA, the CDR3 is TGTGCCACCAGCAGGCCACTGGGCAATCAGCCCCAGCATTTT. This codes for CATSRPLGNQPQHF.

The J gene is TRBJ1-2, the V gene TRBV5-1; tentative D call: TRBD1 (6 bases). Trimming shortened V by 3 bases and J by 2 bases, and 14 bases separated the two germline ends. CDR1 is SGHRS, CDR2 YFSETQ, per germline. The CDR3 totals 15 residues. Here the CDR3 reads CASSSTGQTNYGYTF. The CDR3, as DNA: TGCGCCAGCAGCTCAACAGGGCAAACAAACTATGGCTACACCTTC. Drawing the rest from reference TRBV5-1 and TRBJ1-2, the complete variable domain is KAGVTQTPRYLIKTRGQQVTLSCSPISGHRSVSWYQQTPGQGLQFLFEYFSETQRNKGNFPGRFSGRQFSNSRSEMNVSTLELGDSALYLCASSSTGQTNYGYTFGSGTRLTVV.

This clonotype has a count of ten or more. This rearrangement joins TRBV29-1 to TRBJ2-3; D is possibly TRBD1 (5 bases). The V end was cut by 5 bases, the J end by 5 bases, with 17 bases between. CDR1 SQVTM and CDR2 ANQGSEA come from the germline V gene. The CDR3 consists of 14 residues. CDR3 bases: TGCAGCGTTATCAGGGTCGGGTCCGTAGATACGCAGTATTTT. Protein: CSVIRVGSVDTQYF.

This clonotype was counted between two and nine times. The CDR3 DNA reads TGCGCCAGCACTTTGGGGGCTAGCGGGGGAAGCAATGAGCAGTTCTTC. It codes for CASTLGASGGSNEQFF. The V call is TRBV5-1, the J call TRBJ2-1; 10 positions agree with TRBD2. Germline V gene lookup returns CDR1 SGHRS and CDR2 YFSETQ. The CDR3 is made up of 16 amino acids. V lost 6 bases and J lost 6; bases outside the gene matches: 12.

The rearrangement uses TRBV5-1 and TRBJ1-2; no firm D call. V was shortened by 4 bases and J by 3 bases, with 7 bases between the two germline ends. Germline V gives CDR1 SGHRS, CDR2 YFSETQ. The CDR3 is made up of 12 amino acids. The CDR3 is CASSQQDYGYTF. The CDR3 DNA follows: TGCGCCAGCAGCCAACAAGACTATGGCTACACCTTC.